One sample yielded the 24 T cell receptor beta chains listed below, sequenced in a study of shared clonotypes between healthy human individuals (TCRdb year 2020). CD8 naive samples were obtained by positive selection for CCR7 among CD45RO-negative cells, yielding a CD45RA+CCR7+ population from which TemRA cells were excluded. Receptors were amplified or captured by the immunoSEQ multiplex PCR assay. Sourced from immuneACCESS, this table was stored by TCRdb with only in-frame sequences that have V and J called. A share of the clones is absent; for the studies checked, an unresolved V gene accounts for under half, and the remainder has no known explanation. This sample lists millions of clones; approximately 95% were detected once. 1% to 1.3% of the sample comes from the top ten. The sequenced material came from naive CD8+ T cells sorted from blood. The sample's cell subset or site label is to be understood as: CD45RA+CCR7+. The receptors were gathered from a man aged 18 to 30 in good health.

In its sample, this clone was seen once. This chain uses TRBV9 with TRBJ2-1; D is uncertain. Germline-derived CDR1 and CDR2 are SGDLS and YYNGEE. The V and J ends lost 0 bases and 9 bases respectively, with 13 bases between them. The CDR3 length is 14 residues. For the CDR3, the DNA is TGTGCCAGCAGCGTAGATAGTGGTCTAGGTGAGCAGTTCTTC. It is translated as CASSVDSGLGEQFF.

This clone came up a few times. This chain links TRBV27 with TRBJ2-2; 7 bases agree with TRBD1. The CDR3 is 15 residues long. The junction had 6 bases not matched to a gene; V was cut back by 5 bases and J by 3 bases. Per the germline V gene, CDR1 is MNHEY and CDR2 is SMNVEV (reference sequence). In DNA form, the CDR3 reads TGTGCCAGCAGTCCCACGACAGGGTACACCGGGGAGCTGTTTTTT. Its protein is CASSPTTGYTGELFF.

The CDR3 DNA sequence: TGTGCCAGCAGTTACTCGACCTTTTTAGACGAGCAGTACTTC. The encoded protein is CASSYSTFLDEQYF. V gene TRBV6-5 combines with J gene TRBJ2-7; D gene unclear. There are 14 residues in the CDR3. Germline V CDR1 and CDR2: MNHEY, SVGAGI. The V gene lost 0 bases and the J gene lost 5 bases, with 11 bases spanning the gap.

The rearrangement links TRBV6-6 to TRBJ1-4; D is perhaps TRBD1 (6 bases). Germline V gives CDR1 MNHNY, CDR2 SVGAGI (reference sequence). The V end lost 4 bases, the J end lost 5 bases, and 14 bases lay between the germline ends. The CDR3 sequence is 15 residues long. CDR3 region: CASSFTGTINEKLFF. The CDR3 DNA sequence: TGTGCCAGCAGTTTTACCGGGACAATCAATGAAAAACTGTTTTTT.

This clone was counted once. V and J are TRBV9 and TRBJ2-7, with D possibly being TRBD1 or TRBD2 (5 bases each). The CDR3 extends over 14 amino acids. The germline CDR1 and CDR2 sequences are SGDLS and YYNGEE. The ends were cut back, 0 bases at V and 6 bases at J, with 13 bases in the middle. The CDR3 DNA follows: TGTGCCAGCAGCGTAGAGGGGACCTCAAGCGAGCAGTACTTC. This sequence encodes CASSVEGTSSEQYF.

The chain recombines TRBV6-1 with TRBJ2-7; D might be TRBD2 (6 bases). V lost 8 bases, J lost 7 bases, and 9 bases lay in between. CDR3 length: 10 residues. Germline-derived CDR1 and CDR2 are MNHNS and SASEGT. The CDR3 DNA reads as TGTGCCAGCCTAGCGACGGAGCAGTACTTC. It yields the protein CASLATEQYF.

This rearrangement joins TRBV6-1 to TRBJ2-6, with D possibly being TRBD2 (5 bases). Trimming cost V 6 bases and J 2 bases, with 11 bases left between them. Germline loops: CDR1 MNHNS, CDR2 SASEGT. The CDR3 is 15 amino acids. CDR3: CASRTEEAGANVLTF. The CDR3 region has the DNA TGTGCCAGCAGGACGGAGGAAGCTGGGGCCAACGTCCTGACTTTC.

The chain joins TRBV29-1 to TRBJ2-5, with D unclear. CDR3 size: 13 residues. V lost 0 bases to trimming and J lost 1 base, with 6 bases between them. Germline values: CDR1 SQVTM, CDR2 ANQGSEA. The CDR3 spells CSVEDRIQETQYF. CDR3 DNA: TGCAGCGTTGAAGATCGGATCCAAGAGACCCAGTACTTC.

V is TRBV7-9 and J is TRBJ1-2; 7 nucleotides agree with TRBD1. The junction had 8 bases not matched to a gene; V was cut back by 5 bases and J by 2 bases. The V gene's germline CDR1 is SEHNR and CDR2 FQNEAQ (reference sequence). The CDR3 sequence is 15 residues long. The CDR3 here is CASSLGTEGNYGYTF. In DNA form, the CDR3 reads TGTGCCAGCAGCCTCGGGACAGAAGGGAACTATGGCTACACCTTC.

This clone appeared a single time. The J gene is TRBJ2-6, the V gene TRBV27; D gene uncertain. This CDR3 comprises 16 residues. The ends were cut back, 3 bases at V and 0 bases at J, with 9 bases in the middle. CDR1 MNHEY and CDR2 SMNVEV come from the germline V gene (reference sequence). CDR3 coding DNA: TGTGCCAGCAGTTTCACGCTTCGCTCTGGGGCCAACGTCCTGACTTTC. Translated, it gives CASSFTLRSGANVLTF.

The chain joins TRBV4-1 to TRBJ1-1, with a tentative D call TRBD1 (6 bases). Trimming stripped 3 bases from V and 0 bases from J, with 17 bases between. This CDR3 is built from 17 residues. The V gene's germline CDR1 is MGHRA and CDR2 YSYEKL. DNA of the CDR3: TGCGCCAGCAGCCAGCACCTACAGGGAACCTTGAACACTGAAGCTTTCTTT. Translation gives CASSQHLQGTLNTEAFF.

In its sample, this clone was seen a few times. The CDR3 is CASSDRTSGYANTGELFF. Here the CDR3 DNA reads TGCGCCAGCTCAGACAGGACTAGCGGATACGCGAACACCGGGGAGCTGTTTTTT. V is TRBV10-2 and J is TRBJ2-2; 10 bases match TRBD2. Germline V lookup: CDR1 WSHSY, CDR2 SAAADI. J gave up 0 bases and V 8 bases, and 12 bases lay outside the gene matches. The CDR3 is 18 amino acids.

This clone was seen a single time. This chain links TRBV29-1 with TRBJ1-1, with TRBD1 matching 9 bases. The germline gives CDR1 SQVTM, CDR2 ANQGSEA. With 6 bases clipped from V and 5 bases from J, the junction kept 4 bases outside the gene matches. The CDR3 has 12 amino acids. For the CDR3, the DNA is TGCAGCGTACAGGGGGCTGAGACTGAAGCTTTCTTT. It translates to CSVQGAETEAFF.

The V call is TRBV19, the J call TRBJ1-2, with TRBD1 as a possible D gene (6 bases). Trimming left V 9 bases short and J 7 bases short, with 18 bases between. In germline, CDR1 is LNHDA, CDR2 SQIVND (reference sequence). This CDR3 has 13 amino acids. The CDR3 here is CASGGPVAIGYTF. The CDR3 bases are TGTGCCAGCGGGGGCCCAGTGGCTATTGGCTACACCTTC.

A word on this clone: The junction and the germline gene differ at one end; a read error may be behind it. The chain joins TRBV7-7 to TRBJ1-6; D gene unclear. The CDR3 is 16 residues long. Germline lookup yields CDR1 SSHAT and CDR2 FNYEAQ (reference sequence). Here the CDR3 DNA reads TGTGCTAGCAGCGTTTTCCGGGCCCCGTATAATTCACCCCTCCACTTT. The encoded protein is CASSVFRAPYNSPLHF.

The V gene is TRBV28, the J gene TRBJ1-1, with D unresolved. The germline CDR1 and CDR2 sequences are MDHEN and SYDVKM. With 1 base removed from V and 2 bases from J, the gap between germline ends came to 14 bases. The CDR3 totals 16 residues. The CDR3 region has the DNA TGTGCCAGCAGTTTATACGCCTTAGGAGACAACACTGAAGCTTTCTTT. This gives the protein CASSLYALGDNTEAFF.

The chain joins TRBV27 to TRBJ2-7; TRBD1 matches at 9 bases. This CDR3 has 14 amino acids. Germline V CDR1 and CDR2: MNHEY, SMNVEV (reference sequence). Trimming cost V 6 bases and J 7 bases; bases outside gene matches: 10. The CDR3 bases are TGTGCCAGCAGAACAGGGGGCGCGGGGATGGAGCAGTACTTC. As protein: CASRTGGAGMEQYF.

This clone has just one count. This chain uses TRBV6-6 with TRBJ2-5; 7 bases agree with TRBD1. The CDR3 consists of 15 residues. Germline V gives CDR1 MNHNY, CDR2 SVGAGI (reference sequence). The V and J ends lost 4 bases and 5 bases, in that order; junction bases with no gene match: 10. The CDR3 reads CASSSPMTGMETQYF. As DNA, the CDR3 is TGTGCCAGCAGTTCCCCCATGACAGGGATGGAGACCCAGTACTTC.

CDR3 DNA: TGCGCCAGCAGCCAAGGGCCGGAAAAGAGCACTGAAGCTTTCTTT. Translation: CASSQGPEKSTEAFF. The chain employs TRBV4-1 and TRBJ1-1; D ambiguous. The CDR3 length is 15 residues. Germline lookup yields CDR1 MGHRA and CDR2 YSYEKL. The germline V and J ends were trimmed by 1 base and 4 bases, with 13 bases remaining between them.

J is TRBJ2-1 and V is TRBV27; 12 nucleotides match TRBD2. CDR3 length: 16 amino acids. CDR1 and CDR2 from the germline V gene are MNHEY and SMNVEV (reference sequence). J was trimmed by 4 bases and V by 4 bases; bases with no gene match: 5. CDR3 residues: CASSSRTSGDYNEQFF. The CDR3 DNA sequence: TGTGCCAGCAGTTCTCGGACTAGCGGGGATTACAATGAGCAGTTCTTC.

This CDR3 reads CASSLLADHYEQYF. The CDR3 DNA is TGTGCCAGCAGCTTATTAGCAGACCACTACGAGCAGTACTTC. The rearrangement joins TRBV7-9 to TRBJ2-7; D unresolved. The CDR3 loop spans 14 amino acids. The germline V and J ends were trimmed by 2 bases and 3 bases, with 11 bases remaining between them. The germline gives CDR1 SEHNR, CDR2 FQNEAQ (reference sequence).

V and J are TRBV5-4 and TRBJ2-5; 8 bases line up with TRBD1. CDR1 is SGHNT and CDR2 is YYREEE in the germline V gene (reference sequence). J lost 5 bases, V lost 0 bases, and 9 bases had no gene match. The CDR3 contains 16 residues. The CDR3 protein is CASSLADRGGLETQYF. In nucleotides, the CDR3 is TGTGCCAGCAGCTTGGCCGACAGGGGTGGTCTGGAGACCCAGTACTTC. Supplemented by reference TRBV5-4 and TRBJ2-5, the full variable domain reads ETGVTQSPTHLIKTRGQQVTLRCSSQSGHNTVSWYQQALGQGPQFIFQYYREEENGRGNFPPRFSGLQFPNYSSELNVNALELDDSALYLCASSLADRGGLETQYFGPGTRLLVL.

A word on this clone: Other DNA sequences of this sample code for an identical CDR3. V usage is TRBV7-2 and J usage is TRBJ2-7; 11 bases map to TRBD2. The J segment lost 4 bases and the V segment lost 3 bases, leaving 2 bases of the junction unmatched. This CDR3 spans 14 amino acids. CDR1 SGHTA and CDR2 FQGNSA come from the germline V gene. The CDR3 DNA reads TGTGCCAGCAGCTTGCTAGCGGGAGGTTACGAGCAGTACTTC. Translating gives CASSLLAGGYEQYF. Full variable domain (rest looked up from reference TRBV7-2 and TRBJ2-7): GAGVSQSPSNKVTEKGKDVELRCDPISGHTALYWYRQSLGQGLEFLIYFQGNSAPDKSGLPSDRFSAERTGGSVSTLTIQRTQQEDSAVYLCASSLLAGGYEQYFGPGTRLTVT.

Concerning this clone: Distinct nucleotide sequences in the sample also encode this CDR3. The chain has TRBV30 and TRBJ1-5; 12 bases fit TRBD1. This CDR3 contains 14 residues. V gave up 2 bases and J gave up 9 bases; unmatched junction bases: 5. Germline CDR1 reads GTSNPN; CDR2 reads SVGIG (reference sequence). CDR3 protein: CAWSRDRGRGPQHF. The CDR3 DNA sequence: TGTGCCTGGAGTCGGGACAGGGGGCGGGGGCCCCAGCATTTT.